The 25 T cell receptor beta chains below come from one sample, sequenced in a study of blood T cell repertoires in COVID-19 (dated by TCRdb to the early 2020s). Libraries were built with the immunoSEQ multiplex PCR assay. Sourced from immuneACCESS, this table was stored by TCRdb with only in-frame sequences that have V and J called. A share of the clones is absent; for the studies checked, an unresolved V gene accounts for under half, and the remainder has no known explanation. The sample data list 150,000 to 200,000 clones, and roughly four fifths of these were observed just once. 10% to 15% of the sample belongs to the ten largest clones. The sequencing sample was made of PBMCs or T cells enriched from blood (not recorded which). These receptor sequences come from a man aged 45-65 years who had recovered from COVID-19.

The V and J genes are TRBV4-3 and TRBJ2-6; D call uncertain. The CDR3 is 13 amino acids. The germline V gene has CDR1 LGHNA and CDR2 YSLEER. The V end lost 7 bases, the J end lost 0 bases, and 4 bases lay between the germline ends. The CDR3 is CASTFSGANVLTF. CDR3 nucleotide sequence: TGCGCCAGCACCTTCTCTGGGGCCAACGTCCTGACTTTC.

The V call is TRBV15, the J call TRBJ1-2; D is unresolved. Per germline, CDR1 LNHNV and CDR2 YYDKDF (reference sequence). The CDR3 sequence is 13 residues long. The ends were cut back, 5 bases at V and 0 bases at J, with 7 bases in the middle. The CDR3 DNA reads TGTGCCACCAGCGACGACTCTAACTATGGCTACACCTTC. Encoded protein: CATSDDSNYGYTF.

The J gene is TRBJ2-5, the V gene TRBV6-2 or TRBV6-3; possible D gene TRBD2, 5 bases. Trimming cost V 6 bases and J 5 bases, with 22 bases left between them. Germline CDR1 is MNHEY and CDR2 is SVGEGT. The CDR3 consists of 16 residues. The CDR3 reads CASSRRGAAGVETQYF. CDR3 in DNA: TGTGCCAGCAGCCGCCGGGGAGCGGCCGGTGTTGAGACCCAGTACTTC.

The J gene is TRBJ1-2, the V gene TRBV7-9, with 10 bases that match TRBD1. The CDR3 length is 16 residues. Looked up from germline, CDR1 is SEHNR and CDR2 is FQNEAQ (reference sequence). J was trimmed by 6 bases and V by 2 bases; bases with no gene match: 9. DNA for the CDR3: TGTGCCAGCAGCTTAACCTGGGACAGGGGAAGGGATGGCTACACCTTC. Protein sequence: CASSLTWDRGRDGYTF.

The gene calls are TRBV6-9 and TRBJ2-7, with a possible D match to TRBD1 (6 bases). The CDR3 is made up of 15 amino acids. Trimming pared 6 bases from V and 0 bases from J, leaving 15 bases between. Germline V gene sequence: CDR1 MNHGY, CDR2 SVAAGI. The CDR3 region has the DNA TGTGCCAGCAGACCCCAGGGGCCGAGCTCCTACGAGCAGTACTTC. As protein: CASRPQGPSSYEQYF.

The chain carries TRBV29-1 and TRBJ1-5; TRBD1 might be the D (5 bases). Trimming shortened V by 7 bases and J by 2 bases, and 12 bases separated the two germline ends. Germline assignment: CDR1 SQVTM and CDR2 ANQGSEA. The CDR3 spans 13 residues. CDR3 DNA sequence: TGCAGCGCCGCCTGGGGGGGCAATCAGCCCCAGCATTTT. Its protein is CSAAWGGNQPQHF.

This chain connects TRBV15 to TRBJ1-3, with 7 bases identical to TRBD1. Unmatched junction bases numbered 1, after V lost 2 bases and J lost 0 bases. Germline V gene lookup returns CDR1 LNHNV and CDR2 YYDKDF (reference sequence). The CDR3 loop spans 15 amino acids. CDR3 coding DNA: TGTGCCACCAGCAGAAGACAGGGCTCTGGAAACACCATATATTTT. Amino acid sequence: CATSRRQGSGNTIYF.

This clone was picked up one time. The genes are TRBV30 and TRBJ2-3, with 7 nucleotides matching TRBD1. The CDR3 length is 14 residues. The V gene's germline CDR1 is GTSNPN and CDR2 SVGIG (reference sequence). The V and J ends lost 4 bases and 6 bases, in that order; junction bases with no gene match: 10. For the CDR3, the DNA is TGTGCCTGGACCAGGGGACAGCCTTCGGATACGCAGTATTTT. It translates to CAWTRGQPSDTQYF.

The rearrangement joins TRBV4-1 to TRBJ2-5, with D hard to call. V was trimmed by 8 bases and J by 0 bases, leaving 13 bases between them. CDR3 length equals 14 residues. The germline gives CDR1 MGHRA, CDR2 YSYEKL. The CDR3, as DNA: TGCGCCAGCCAACTGACTGGGTACCAAGAGACCCAGTACTTC. Translating it yields CASQLTGYQETQYF.

J is TRBJ2-6 and V is TRBV5-1; no reliable D call. This CDR3 is 15 amino acids long. In germline, CDR1 is SGHRS, CDR2 YFSETQ. Trimming removed 0 bases from V and 2 bases from J, with 6 bases in between. CDR3 region: CASSLGATGANVLTF. As DNA, the CDR3 is TGCGCCAGCAGCTTGGGAGCGACTGGGGCCAACGTCCTGACTTTC.

This clone was counted only a few times. The rearrangement joins TRBV6-6 to TRBJ1-1; the D is unclear. CDR1 is MNHNY and CDR2 is SVGAGI in the germline V gene (reference sequence). The length of the CDR3 is 16 residues. Trimming removed 3 bases at V and 4 bases at J, with 18 bases between. This CDR3 reads CASSYPGPSTGTEAFF. In nucleotides, the CDR3 is TGTGCCAGCAGTTATCCGGGTCCCAGCACGGGCACTGAAGCTTTCTTT.

The genes are TRBV5-4 and TRBJ1-2, with 7 positions matching TRBD1. Trimming took 0 bases from V and 9 from J; bases not matched to a gene: 5. Germline loops: CDR1 SGHNT, CDR2 YYREEE (reference sequence). This CDR3 comprises 13 residues. CDR3 in DNA: TGTGCCAGCAGCTTGGGGCAGGGGGAAAGCTACACCTTC. The encoded protein is CASSLGQGESYTF.

The J gene is TRBJ1-1, the V gene TRBV18; tentatively, D is TRBD1 (5 bases). CDR1 is KGHSH and CDR2 is LQKENI in the germline V gene. This CDR3 region has 12 residues. The V end lost 3 bases, the J end lost 10 bases, and 12 bases lay between the germline ends. The CDR3 DNA reads as TGTGCCAGCTCACCTGGGAAAACAGGAGCTTTCTTT. It yields the protein CASSPGKTGAFF. Full variable domain (outside the CDR3, taken from reference TRBV18 and TRBJ1-1): NAGVMQNPRHLVRRRGQEARLRCSPMKGHSHVYWYRQLPEEGLKFMVYLQKENIIDESGMPKERFSAEFPKEGPSILRIQQVVRGDSAAYFCASSPGKTGAFFGQGTRLTVV.

The rearrangement uses TRBV28 and TRBJ2-1; D is unresolved. The CDR3 is made up of 13 amino acids. Trimming took 3 bases from V and 4 from J, leaving 7 bases between them. Germline V lookup: CDR1 MDHEN, CDR2 SYDVKM. The CDR3 sequence is CASSLNRYNEQFF. Written as DNA, the CDR3 is TGTGCCAGCAGTTTGAACAGATACAATGAGCAGTTCTTC.

The chain uses TRBV19 and TRBJ2-3, with TRBD2 matching over 7 bases. The ends lost 5 bases at V and 4 bases at J; junction bases unmatched: 6. The CDR3 has 14 residues. Germline values: CDR1 LNHDA, CDR2 SQIVND (reference sequence). The CDR3: CASSSAGVSDTQYF. The DNA for the CDR3 is TGTGCCAGTAGTTCTGCGGGGGTATCAGATACGCAGTATTTT.

The CDR3 DNA is TGCGCCAGCAGCTTGGTCGAGGGGAGGGTCACCGGGGAGCTGTTTTTT. Amino acid sequence: CASSLVEGRVTGELFF. The V and J genes are TRBV5-1 and TRBJ2-2; 7 nucleotides match TRBD2. The CDR3 is 16 residues long. Trimming took 0 bases from V and 4 from J; bases not matched to a gene: 6. Germline V gene sequence: CDR1 SGHRS, CDR2 YFSETQ.

CDR3 residues: CASSSMALGTDTQYF. The DNA of the CDR3 is TGTGCCAGCAGCTCGATGGCACTAGGCACAGATACGCAGTATTTT. V gene TRBV7-2 combines with J gene TRBJ2-3, with a possible D match to TRBD2 (5 bases). V was pared by 4 bases and J by 1 base, with 12 bases between. Germline CDR1 and CDR2: SGHTA and FQGNSA. CDR3 length: 15 residues.

The chain joins TRBV29-1 to TRBJ1-2, with D unclear. V lost 4 bases and J 1 base, leaving 10 bases between the germline ends. CDR1 and CDR2 (germline): SQVTM, ANQGSEA. The CDR3 sequence is 13 residues long. CDR3 bases: TGCAGCGTTGCAGGCGCTGATAACTATGGCTACACCTTC. This sequence encodes CSVAGADNYGYTF.

Many counts were recorded for this clone. The chain combines TRBV2 with TRBJ1-6, with D possibly TRBD1 on 6 matching bases. Trimming took off 7 bases at V and 3 bases at J, with 13 bases between the two ends. The germline gives CDR1 SNHLY, CDR2 FYNNEI. This CDR3 spans 15 amino acids. The CDR3 sequence is CASIGQGIYNSPLHF. In nucleotides, the CDR3 is TGTGCCAGCATCGGGCAGGGGATCTATAATTCACCCCTCCACTTT.

The CDR3 is CASSQAPPDRHSNQPQHF. The CDR3, as DNA: TGCGCCAGCAGCCAAGCCCCCCCGGACAGACATAGCAATCAGCCCCAGCATTTT. The genes are TRBV4-1 and TRBJ1-5, with D possibly TRBD1 on 6 matching bases. This CDR3 region has 18 residues. Trimming cost V 1 base and J 0 bases, with 16 bases left between them. The germline gives CDR1 MGHRA, CDR2 YSYEKL.

The chain employs TRBV6-2 or TRBV6-3 and TRBJ1-1; TRBD1 matches at 9 bases. Germline V gene sequence: CDR1 MNHEY, CDR2 SVGEGT. The CDR3 has 16 amino acids. V trimming: 4 bases; J trimming: 4 bases; junction bases outside the gene matches: 10. In DNA, the CDR3 is TGTGCCAGCAGTTTTGGGACAGGGAGTGGGAGCACTGAAGCTTTCTTT. Translated, it gives CASSFGTGSGSTEAFF.

This chain uses TRBV4-1 with TRBJ2-1, with 13 bases that match TRBD2. The CDR3 loop spans 19 amino acids. The V and J ends lost 0 bases and 5 bases, in that order; junction bases with no gene match: 10. Germline-derived CDR1 and CDR2 are MGHRA and YSYEKL. This chain's CDR3 is CASSQDSLWTSGGHNEQFF. In DNA form, the CDR3 reads TGCGCCAGCAGCCAAGATTCCCTCTGGACTAGCGGGGGACACAATGAGCAGTTCTTC.

The chain uses TRBV9 and TRBJ2-5, with D perhaps matching TRBD1 (6 bases). V shed 0 bases and J shed 2 bases, with 11 bases lying between them. The CDR3 is 15 amino acids. Germline CDR1 and CDR2: SGDLS and YYNGEE. For the CDR3, the DNA is TGTGCCAGCAGCGTAGGGACAGTCCCGCAAGAGACCCAGTACTTC. Protein product: CASSVGTVPQETQYF.

This clone was counted only a few times. The chain employs TRBV18 and TRBJ1-5, with D possibly matching TRBD1 (5 bases). The CDR3 totals 14 residues. The V and J ends lost 4 bases and 2 bases respectively, with 9 bases between them. Per the germline V gene, CDR1 is KGHSH and CDR2 is LQKENI. The CDR3, as DNA: TGTGCCAGCTCACAAGTACAGGGCAATCAGCCCCAGCATTTT. Translated, it gives CASSQVQGNQPQHF.

The rearrangement joins TRBV7-2 to TRBJ2-3, with 8 nucleotides matching TRBD2. Germline loops: CDR1 SGHTA, CDR2 FQGNSA. This CDR3 has 16 residues. The J segment lost 0 bases and the V segment lost 3 bases, leaving 5 bases of the junction unmatched. The CDR3 bases are TGTGCCAGCAGCTTCAGCGGGGGCCCTAGCACAGATACGCAGTATTTT. Encoded protein: CASSFSGGPSTDTQYF.